These T cell receptor beta chains were read from a single sample in a study of CD8 T cells in Susac syndrome. TCRdb ran MiXCR on the immunoSEQ multiplex PCR reads and lists one entry per CDR3 protein. Seen here are roughly 130,000 distinct CDR3 sequences, roughly 94% observed once, and the top ten hold about 0.3%. The specimen sequenced was CD8+ T cells from PBMCs. All receptors derive from a human donor with Susac syndrome. Each CDR3 is given without its conserved first and last residue.

v_call cdr3_aa
TRBV11-2 ASSLNQRGEGEAF
TRBV6-2/TRBV6-3 ASSYREAEGYT
TRBV12-3/TRBV12-4 ASREGETQY
TRBV14 ASSQEPGDYEQY
TRBV23-1 ASSLFGTETNTGELF
TRBV29-1 SVVGGKAF
TRBV12-3/TRBV12-4 ASSTTGENTEAF
TRBV30 AWLAAGGYTDTQY
TRBV20-1 SASGPESSYEQY
TRBV29-1 SGTDRSRMNTEAF
TRBV29-1 SVVGVNTEAF
TRBV9 ASSVDRTGLNTGELF
TRBV11-2 ASSLRGPETQY
TRBV4-3 ASSHRSTDRGGYEQY
TRBV9 ASPLSPQH
TRBV4-1 ASSYANSYNSPLH
TRBV11-3 ASSQPDGADSARVVPQH
TRBV4-1 ASSPRRGSPNGYT
TRBV20-1 SASGLAGGSFADTQY
TRBV5-4 ASISRGQGLDTEAF
TRBV3-1 ASSPYYGGGSGELF
TRBV7-9 ASSPLGTKNNEQF
TRBV13 ASSFTQSGAGRFEQY
TRBV29-1 SVLFRSGANVLT
TRBV29-1 SVVPGQDPYEQY
TRBV5-4 ASSFDYTGELF
TRBV19 ASSPAGGAYEQY
TRBV27 ASSAGQHNSPLH
TRBV25-1 ASSERAGTLWNVLT
TRBV5-1 ASSLGLDGYT
TRBV4-1 ASSQLEAYEQY
TRBV4-1 ASSQDGGGPGQPQH
TRBV4-2 ASSHRRHRPGNQPQH
TRBV3-1 ASSQDLAIQETQY
TRBV5-4 ASSLGGAVSEQF
TRBV20-1 SAGAGGGAYEQY
TRBV20-1 SAQGDGTAYEQY
TRBV2 ASTAVEQF
TRBV20-1 SADAGATDTQY
TRBV25-1 ASSLITQGEAF
TRBV7-9 ASTPAGSDGYT
TRBV4-3 ASSPAPPGQGFSYEQY
TRBV27 ASSLDSSQTGEEQY